This T cell receptor (beta chain) is from a study of T cell repertoires in ileal Crohn's disease. Study as a whole: About half received postoperative treatment, about a dozen with thiopurines and 15 to 20 anti-TNF.

The CDR3 totals 14 residues. CDR1 is LNHDA, CDR2 SQIVND, per germline (reference sequence). V gave up 5 bases and J gave up 1 base, with 8 bases separating them. The study's findings and limits: Mucosal expansions were suggested to be mainly CD8 T cells.

The protocol was immunoSEQ multiplex PCR, while the TCRdb copy is restricted to in-frame clones and leaves out a portion. This table has around 8,100 clones, 81% appearing once. To note about this clone: The antigen remains undetermined.

The TCR sequence derives from an adult with Crohn's disease. The chain joins TRBV19 to TRBJ2-2; D remains ambiguous. Specimen: ileal tissue. The CDR3 nucleotides read TGTGCCAGTAGTCCTCAGGTGAACACCGGGGAGCTGTTTTTT. Translated, it gives CASSPQVNTGELFF. The variable domain in full, completed from reference TRBV19 and TRBJ2-2, reads DGGITQSPKYLFRKEGQNVTLSCEQNLNHDAMYWYRQDPGQGLRLIYYSQIVNDFQKGDIAEGYSVSREKKESFPLTVTSAQKNPTAFYLCASSPQVNTGELFFGEGSRLTVL.